This T cell receptor (beta chain) was sequenced in a study of vaccination and CD4 T cells after COVID-19. Study-wide context: Of the convalescent patients, who were SARS-CoV-2 positive by nasal swab PCR, 9 or 10 had mild and one severe disease.

CDR3 length: 15 amino acids. Germline CDR1 is SGHKS and CDR2 is YYEKEE (reference sequence). V lost 4 bases, J lost 2 bases, and 15 bases lay in between. Sequence data for DNA of cultured CD4+ T cells were generated by the Oncomine TCR Beta short-read assay. In TCRdb, the PCR reads were re-called with MiXCR into one record per CDR3 protein. The sample lists over 10,000 distinct CDR3 sequences, roughly 67% occurring once. Points on this clonotype: Its antigen is unknown.

Treatment defined: roughly 10-day PBMC culture with coronavirus spike peptide pools or control peptides (ViraFEST assay). This TCR was sampled from a human donor who had recovered from COVID-19. Material: CD4+ T cells from blood, cultured in vitro. The genes are TRBV5-5 and TRBJ1-2, with a tentative D call TRBD1 (6 bases). In DNA form, the CDR3 reads TGTGCCAGCAGCCCGCTCGCTAGGGGGAACTATGGCTACACCTTC. It yields the protein CASSPLARGNYGYTF.